These 10 T cell receptor beta chains originate from one sample sequenced in a study of T-cell reconstitution after alpha-beta-depleted transplantation in children. TCRbeta library construction was performed incorporating unique molecular identifiers. TCRdb re-called the PCR reads through MiXCR, storing one row per CDR3 protein. The repertoire holds about 98,000 distinct CDR3 sequences, with around 22% as singletons. The source was PBMCs, collected before TCRalphabeta/CD19-depleted stem cell transplant. These receptors came from a boy aged 2 to 10 with acute lymphoblastic leukemia, due to receive a stem cell transplant.

This chain uses TRBV20-1 with TRBJ2-5; 10 nucleotides align to TRBD2. The V gene end was trimmed by 0 bases and the J gene end by 5 bases; junction bases not matched to a gene: 3. Looked up from germline, CDR1 is DFQATT and CDR2 is SNEGSKA (reference sequence). The CDR3 runs to 14 residues. The CDR3 sequence is CSARDPGLAETQYF. The CDR3 nucleotides are TGCAGTGCTAGAGACCCGGGACTAGCGGAGACCCAGTACTTC.

There are many counts of this clonotype. This chain joins TRBV5-1 and TRBJ2-2; tentative D call: TRBD1 (5 bases). The CDR3 runs to 15 residues. V was clipped by 1 base and J by 1 base, with 8 bases between them. Germline V gene lookup returns CDR1 SGHRS and CDR2 YFSETQ. The CDR3 sequence is CASSLTQGNTGELFF. The CDR3 DNA is TGCGCCAGCAGCTTGACTCAGGGGAACACCGGGGAGCTGTTTTTT.

There are a few counts of this clonotype. This chain links TRBV6-2 or TRBV6-3 with TRBJ2-7; unclear D gene. CDR1 is MNHEY, CDR2 SVGEGT, per germline. Trimming stripped 5 bases from V and 4 bases from J, with 9 bases between. The CDR3 runs 12 residues. The CDR3, as DNA: TGTGCCAGCAGTCACGGATCTTACGAGCAGTACTTC. Amino acid sequence: CASSHGSYEQYF.

V is TRBV7-9 and J is TRBJ1-4, with TRBD1 identical over 7 bases. This CDR3 has 14 amino acids. Germline-derived CDR1 and CDR2 are SEHNR and FQNEAQ (reference sequence). J lost 11 bases, V lost 4 bases, and 10 bases had no gene match. CDR3 coding DNA: TGTGCCAGCAGCTCCCCGACAGGGCTGGCGAAACTGTTTTTT. Translated, it gives CASSSPTGLAKLFF.

The rearrangement joins TRBV5-8 to TRBJ2-7; D unclear. V lost 0 bases and J lost 6, with 13 bases in between. The CDR3 is made up of 14 amino acids. Germline V gene data show CDR1 as SGHTS and CDR2 as YDEGEE. CDR3 DNA sequence: TGTGCCAGCAGCTTGGTGGGTCTTCCGTTCGAGCAGTACTTC. It translates to CASSLVGLPFEQYF.

This clonotype turned up a few times. V is TRBV29-1 and J is TRBJ2-7, with a weak D call TRBD2 (6 bases). Germline lookup yields CDR1 SQVTM and CDR2 ANQGSEA. V dropped 4 bases and J dropped 2 bases, with 9 bases sitting between them. This CDR3 contains 12 residues. The CDR3 sequence: CSVGGGTYEQYF. The CDR3 DNA reads TGCAGCGTTGGTGGAGGGACCTACGAGCAGTACTTC.

Ten or more counts support this clonotype. The chain uses TRBV27 and TRBJ2-1, with 7 bases that match TRBD2. CDR1 and CDR2 (germline): MNHEY, SMNVEV (reference sequence). Losses at the gene ends were 7 bases for V and 5 bases for J; bases not matched to a gene: 11. This CDR3 comprises 15 residues. The CDR3 reads CASTRGASGNNEQFF. The DNA of the CDR3 is TGTGCCAGCACCCGCGGGGCTAGCGGTAACAATGAGCAGTTCTTC.

For this clonotype: A junction boundary mismatches the germline segment, possibly from a read error. This chain uses TRBV10-3 with TRBJ2-3; 8 bases fit TRBD1. This CDR3 spans 14 amino acids. In germline, CDR1 is ENHRY, CDR2 SYGVKD. The CDR3 reads CAIRRQGPTDTHYF. For the CDR3, the DNA is TGTGCCATCCGGAGACAGGGGCCCACAGATACGCATTATTTT.

The chain employs TRBV28 and TRBJ2-5; 10 bases are shared with TRBD2. This CDR3 has 14 amino acids. The trim removed 4 bases at V and 7 bases at J, leaving 6 bases unmatched. The germline CDR1 and CDR2 sequences are MDHEN and SYDVKM. CDR3 residues: CASSSGGLAVTQYF. CDR3 DNA sequence: TGTGCCAGCAGTTCGGGCGGACTAGCGGTGACCCAGTACTTC.

The chain links TRBV29-1 to TRBJ2-3; D remains ambiguous. The germline CDR1 and CDR2 sequences are SQVTM and ANQGSEA. This CDR3 has 14 residues. The V end was cut by 0 bases, the J end by 5 bases, with 12 bases between. The CDR3 nucleotides are TGCAGCGTTGAAGATTCCAAGGGTTTAGATACGCAGTATTTT. It encodes CSVEDSKGLDTQYF.